What follows describes a single TCR beta chain. This receptor's antigen is unknown. Per-base quality was not reported, and no clone a single base away is much larger than it. The data were obtained in a study of CD8+ T cells in alopecia areata listed by TCRdb under 2018. In terms of the full investigation: Treated patients were enrolled in an open-label pilot trial of oral tofacitinib at 5 to 10 mg twice daily for moderate-to-severe alopecia areata. Tofacitinib was given for 6 to 18 months, followed by 6 months of follow-up off drug to assess delayed response and recurrence. For the treated patients, the SALT score, which quantifies what percentage of scalp surface area is affected, served as the measure of disease severity. High-throughput TCRbeta sequencing was used to examine T cell clonal expansion in alopecia areata in both the C3H/HeJ mouse model and human patients. Scalp tissue and sorted CD4+ and CD8+ peripheral blood T cells from patchy and totalis/universalis alopecia areata patients and from healthy controls were covered by human TCRbeta sequencing. Tofacitinib-treated patients had biopsies at baseline and at 4 and 24 weeks of treatment, with a later scalp biopsy in several patients. Clonality in the scalp was compared among normal scalp (n=4), patchy alopecia areata scalp (n=8), and alopecia totalis/universalis scalp (n=8). The RNA source kit depended on sample type: the PAXgene miRNA kit for fixed scalp, the miRNeasy kit for PBMCs, and the RNeasy kit for mouse skin. immunoSEQ multiplex PCR using 35 Vbeta forward primers and 13 Jbeta reverse primers was used to amplify TCRbeta CDR3 regions. Results the study describes overall, beyond this receptor: Compared with normal scalp, lesional scalp, particularly in alopecia totalis/universalis, had higher clonality and more expanded CD8+ clones, which suggests antigenic drive. TCR sequences shared between patients were less clear than in mice, possibly partly because of HLA diversity in the patient population. Unlike mouse skin, which is dominated by gammadelta T cells, normal human skin has resident alphabeta T cells that are also sequenced, and this complicates analysis of the scalp TCR repertoire. The treated cohort was small, with a single nonresponder, so links between baseline CD8+ expansion and response need larger studies. Scalp clonality and the number of expanded CD8+ clones among the top 100 scalp clones were significantly decreased by tofacitinib. During tofacitinib treatment, many expanded lesional clones stuck around in both scalp and blood, and this persistence may partly explain why relapse happens after treatment is stopped.

Receptors were amplified or captured by the immunoSEQ multiplex PCR assay. To provide template for TCR sequencing, every sample had RNA extracted and reverse transcribed into cDNA. SuperScript III was used to make first-strand cDNA, primed with a 2:1 mix of oligo-dT and random hexamers. A synthetic immune receptor repertoire was used to assess amplification bias, and residual bias was removed computationally. As for how the authors treated the data: Raw reads were preprocessed for error removal, and CDR3 was defined according to IMGT conventions as running from the conserved cysteine to phenylalanine. Clonality was computed by normalizing Shannon entropy by log2 of the number of productive unique TCRs and subtracting the result from 1. Whether each scalp clone was CD4 or CD8 was inferred by checking scalp TCRbeta sequences against the CD4 and CD8 repertoires from sorted blood. This immuneACCESS table, as held by TCRdb, lists in-frame sequences with V and J called but not all clones. Of the missing ones, under half trace to an unresolved V gene in checked studies; the others have no known cause. The V and J calls and clone size were taken over from that table, and D and trimming were inferred from the DNA. The table for this sample lists 120,000 or so clones; over 60% of them were counted only once. The top ten clones comprise 5.7% of the sample.

The sample's time point label, decoded: less than five weeks on oral tofacitinib. The treatment or condition label, read with the paper, signifies: oral pan-JAK inhibitor, 5-10 mg twice daily. Peripheral blood and lesional scalp punch biopsies were obtained from patients with alopecia areata. PBMCs were separated by density centrifugation and stained for CD3, CD4 and CD8, after which CD4+ and CD8+ T cells were sorted on a FACSAria. The receptor comes from a human donor with alopecia areata. This material consisted of CD4+ T cells sorted from blood, taken at week 4, from a patient treated with tofacitinib.

Here the CDR3 is given as CASSLGPDYEQYF. At the DNA level, the sequence is TGTGCCAGCAGCTTAGGGCCAGACTACGAGCAGTACTTC. The chain is made from TRBV7-2 and TRBJ2-7, with the D gene not clear enough to name. The germline V gene gives CDR1 as SGHTA and CDR2 as FQGNSA. The CDR3 holds 13 amino acids from the cysteine to the phenylalanine. Solely the CDR3 DNA is kept, with 39 bases framed from the first base. V loses 1 base, J loses 3 bases, and the germline ends lie 7 bases apart.